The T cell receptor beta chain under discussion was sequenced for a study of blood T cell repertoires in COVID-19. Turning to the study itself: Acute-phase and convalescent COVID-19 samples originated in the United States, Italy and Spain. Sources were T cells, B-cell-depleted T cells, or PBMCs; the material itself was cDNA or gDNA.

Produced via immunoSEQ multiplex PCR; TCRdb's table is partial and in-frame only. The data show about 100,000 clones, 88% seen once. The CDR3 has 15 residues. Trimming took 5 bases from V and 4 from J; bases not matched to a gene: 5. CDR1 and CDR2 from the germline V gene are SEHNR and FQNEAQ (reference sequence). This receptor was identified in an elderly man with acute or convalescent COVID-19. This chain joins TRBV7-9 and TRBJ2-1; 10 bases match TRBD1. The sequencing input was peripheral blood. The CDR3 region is CASSKSGQGYNEQFF. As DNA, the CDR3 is TGTGCCAGCAGCAAATCGGGACAGGGGTACAATGAGCAGTTCTTC. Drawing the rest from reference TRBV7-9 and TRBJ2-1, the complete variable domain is DTGVSQNPRHKITKRGQNVTFRCDPISEHNRLYWYRQTLGQGPEFLTYFQNEAQLEKSRLLSDRFSAERPKGSFSTLEIQRTEQGDSAMYLCASSKSGQGYNEQFFGPGTRLTVL.